This section outlines one T cell receptor (beta chain) sequence together with its context. This clonotype has a handful of counts. Its cognate antigen has yet to be identified. Base qualities are not provided; no much larger clone lies one nucleotide away. CDR3 length: 13 amino acids, cysteine to phenylalanine. The CDR3 DNA has 39 bases and is translated from base 1. Trimming takes 2 bases from V and 3 bases from J, and the germline ends sit 10 bases apart. The germline V gene encodes CDR1 GTSNPN and CDR2 SVGIG (reference sequence). The data were obtained in a study of human CD8 memory T cell subsets (dated by TCRdb to 2018 to 2020). With respect to the entire study: TCRbeta repertoires of stem-like (TSTEM), progenitor exhausted-like (TPEX) and effector memory CD8+ T cell subsets were compared to assess their clonal relationships. TCRbeta repertoires were obtained from TSTEM, TPEX and effector memory subsets contributed by each of six donors. What the work shows at the level of the full study, not this receptor alone: Although both stem-like subsets shared clonotypes with effector memory cells, the overlap between TSTEM and TPEX repertoires was minimal, suggesting distinct antigen spectra for the TSTEM and TPEX subsets. Similarly high normalized Shannon-Wiener diversity was shown by TSTEM and TPEX subsets, whereas comparatively lower diversity was seen in effector memory subsets. Only TCRbeta chains were sequenced, and repertoire comparisons rested on more than five donors tested with paired t-tests and Bonferroni correction. Based on Chao1 estimates, TSTEM subsets appeared to have greater repertoire diversity than TPEX subsets, which could potentially reflect a broader range of specificities.

A Human TCR Profiling Kit was used to prepare UMI-labeled 5' RACE TCRbeta libraries. Every TCRbeta library was prepared in parallel, with the same number of PCR cycles used for all of the libraries. The paper's processing steps were these. The number of functional CDR3beta clonotypes in each TCRbeta library ranged from 3,000 to 18,000. MIGEC 1.2.9 was used for UMI extraction and consensus assembly, with a minimum of three reads required per UMI. MiXCR 3.0.3 was used to extract the in-frame CDR3beta repertoires. After each sample was downsampled to 42,000 randomly selected UMIs, diversity metrics were computed in VDJtools 1.2.1. For each sample pair, the repertoire overlap metrics D, R and F2 were calculated in VDJtools using the top 3,000 clones. Through fastp at Q25 and MiXCR, TCRdb rebuilt clones from the public reads, retaining in-frame beta chains. Rows are unified per CDR3 protein, each entry keeping the most common DNA and genes. V and J calls and clone size were set by TCRdb, not the authors. This sample holds some 7,400 distinct CDR3 sequences; about 3.9% were observed only once. The top ten hold about 35% of the sample.

Density gradient separation was used to isolate peripheral blood mononuclear cells from buffy coats of healthy donors. In the study, total CD8+ T cells were enriched by negative magnetic separation with EasySep or MojoSort CD8+ T cell isolation kits. An RNeasy Mini Kit was used to extract total RNA from duplicate vials of around 150,000 sorted CD8+ T cells per subset. The PBMCs were used fresh or after being cryopreserved in fetal bovine serum with about 10% DMSO. CD8+ T cell subsets were sorted to purity by fluorescence-activated cell sorting on a FACSAria III. The specimen was CD8+ T cells from PBMCs. The chain employs TRBV30 and TRBJ1-1; TRBD1 is perhaps the D gene, given 5 matching bases. The sequence was collected from a human donor in good health. The DNA reads as follows: TGTGCCTGGAGTCCAGGAGGGGACACTGAAGCTTTCTTT. It specifies CAWSPGGDTEAFF.